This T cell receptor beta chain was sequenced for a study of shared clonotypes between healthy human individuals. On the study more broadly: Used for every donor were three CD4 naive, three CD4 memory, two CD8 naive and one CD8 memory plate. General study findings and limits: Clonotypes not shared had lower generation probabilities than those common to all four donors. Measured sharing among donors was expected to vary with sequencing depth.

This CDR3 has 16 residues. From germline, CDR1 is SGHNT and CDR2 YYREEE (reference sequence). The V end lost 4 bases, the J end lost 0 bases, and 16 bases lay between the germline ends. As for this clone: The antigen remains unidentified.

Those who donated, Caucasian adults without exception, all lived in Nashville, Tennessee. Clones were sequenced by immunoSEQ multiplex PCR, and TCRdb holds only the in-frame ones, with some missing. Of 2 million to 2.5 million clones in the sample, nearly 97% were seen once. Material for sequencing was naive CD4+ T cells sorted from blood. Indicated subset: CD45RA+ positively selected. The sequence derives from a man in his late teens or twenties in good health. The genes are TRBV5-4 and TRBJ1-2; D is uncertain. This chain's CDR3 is CASSPQQPLANYGYTF. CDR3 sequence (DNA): TGTGCCAGCAGCCCCCAGCAGCCCTTAGCTAACTATGGCTACACCTTC.